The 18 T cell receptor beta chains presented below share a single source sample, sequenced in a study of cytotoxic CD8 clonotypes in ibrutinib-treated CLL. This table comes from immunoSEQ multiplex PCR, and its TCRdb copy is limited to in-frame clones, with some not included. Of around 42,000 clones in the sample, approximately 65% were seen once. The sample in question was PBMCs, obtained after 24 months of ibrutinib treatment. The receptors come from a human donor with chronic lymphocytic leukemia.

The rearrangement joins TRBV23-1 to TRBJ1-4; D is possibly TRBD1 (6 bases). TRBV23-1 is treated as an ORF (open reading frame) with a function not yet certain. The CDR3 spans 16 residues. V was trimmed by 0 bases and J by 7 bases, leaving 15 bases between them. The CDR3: CASSQSLQGIGEKLFF. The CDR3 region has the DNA TGCGCCAGCAGTCAATCGTTACAGGGAATTGGTGAAAAACTGTTTTTT.

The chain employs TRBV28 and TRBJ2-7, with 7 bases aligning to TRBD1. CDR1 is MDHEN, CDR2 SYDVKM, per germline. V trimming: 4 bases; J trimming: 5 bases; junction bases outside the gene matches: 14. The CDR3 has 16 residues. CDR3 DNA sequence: TGTGCCAGCAGTTCCTTGACAGGGCTAAGAGGACACGAGCAGTACTTC. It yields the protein CASSSLTGLRGHEQYF. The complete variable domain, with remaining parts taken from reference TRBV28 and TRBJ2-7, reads DVKVTQSSRYLVKRTGEKVFLECVQDMDHENMFWYRQDPGLGLRLIYFSYDVKMKEKGDIPEGYSVSREKKERFSLILESASTNQTSMYLCASSSLTGLRGHEQYFGPGTRLTVT.

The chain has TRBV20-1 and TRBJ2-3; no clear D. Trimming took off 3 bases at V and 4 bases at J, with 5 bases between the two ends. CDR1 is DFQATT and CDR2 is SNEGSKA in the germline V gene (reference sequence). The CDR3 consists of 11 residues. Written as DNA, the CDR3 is TGCAGTGCTAGGAGAGCAGATACGCAGTATTTT. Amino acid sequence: CSARRADTQYF.

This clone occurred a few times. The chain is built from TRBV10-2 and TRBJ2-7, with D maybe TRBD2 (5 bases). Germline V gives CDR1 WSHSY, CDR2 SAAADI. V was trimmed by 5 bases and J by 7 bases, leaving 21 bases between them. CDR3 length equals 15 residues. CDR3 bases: TGCGCCAGCAGTCCCGAAGGGTTCTTAGCGATGGAGCAGTACTTC. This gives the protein CASSPEGFLAMEQYF.

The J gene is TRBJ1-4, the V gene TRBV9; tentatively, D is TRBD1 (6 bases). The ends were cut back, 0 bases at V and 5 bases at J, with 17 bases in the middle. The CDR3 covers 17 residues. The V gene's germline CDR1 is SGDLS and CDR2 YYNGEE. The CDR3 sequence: CASSVAGGKGWNEKLFF. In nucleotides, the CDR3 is TGTGCCAGCAGCGTAGCGGGGGGCAAGGGATGGAATGAAAAACTGTTTTTT.

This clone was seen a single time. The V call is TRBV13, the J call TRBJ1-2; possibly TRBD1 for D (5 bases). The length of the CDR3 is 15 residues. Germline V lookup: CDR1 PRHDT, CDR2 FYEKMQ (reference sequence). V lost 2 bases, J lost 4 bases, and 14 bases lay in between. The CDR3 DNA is TGTGCCAGCAGCTTAAGTCCGGGGCAGTCCTATGGCTACACCTTC. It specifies CASSLSPGQSYGYTF. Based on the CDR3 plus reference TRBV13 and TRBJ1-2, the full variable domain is AAGVIQSPRHLIKEKRETATLKCYPIPRHDTVYWYQQGPGQDPQFLISFYEKMQSDKGSIPDRFSAQQFSDYHSELNMSSLELGDSALYFCASSLSPGQSYGYTFGSGTRLTVV.

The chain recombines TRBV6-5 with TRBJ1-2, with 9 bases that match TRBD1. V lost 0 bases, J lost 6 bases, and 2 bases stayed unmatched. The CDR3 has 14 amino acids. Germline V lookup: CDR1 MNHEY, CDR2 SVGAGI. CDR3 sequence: CASSYSTGGDGYTF. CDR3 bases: TGTGCCAGCAGTTACTCGACAGGGGGTGATGGCTACACCTTC.

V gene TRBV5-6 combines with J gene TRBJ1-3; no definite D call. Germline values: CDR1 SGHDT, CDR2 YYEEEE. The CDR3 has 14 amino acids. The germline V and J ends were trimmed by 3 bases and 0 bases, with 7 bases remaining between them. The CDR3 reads CASSSPTSGNTIYF. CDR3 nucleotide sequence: TGTGCCAGCAGCTCGCCCACCTCTGGAAACACCATATATTTT.

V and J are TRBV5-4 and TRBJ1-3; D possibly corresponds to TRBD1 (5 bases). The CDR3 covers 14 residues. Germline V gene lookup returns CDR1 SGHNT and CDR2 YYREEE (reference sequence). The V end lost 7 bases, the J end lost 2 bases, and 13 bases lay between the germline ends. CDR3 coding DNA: TGTGCCAGCCATCAGGGTAACCCTGGAAACACCATATATTTT. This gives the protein CASHQGNPGNTIYF. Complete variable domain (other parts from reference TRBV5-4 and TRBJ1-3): ETGVTQSPTHLIKTRGQQVTLRCSSQSGHNTVSWYQQALGQGPQFIFQYYREEENGRGNFPPRFSGLQFPNYSSELNVNALELDDSALYLCASHQGNPGNTIYFGEGSWLTVV.

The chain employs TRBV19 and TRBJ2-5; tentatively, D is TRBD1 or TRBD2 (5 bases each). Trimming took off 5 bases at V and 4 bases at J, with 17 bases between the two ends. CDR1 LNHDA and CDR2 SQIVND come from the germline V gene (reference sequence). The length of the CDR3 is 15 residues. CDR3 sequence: CASSSTGGGRETQYF. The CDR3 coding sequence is TGTGCCAGTAGTTCCACGGGTGGGGGAAGAGAGACCCAGTACTTC.

The CDR3 DNA sequence: TGTGCTAGTGCCCCCCGGCCGGGCACTGAAGCTTTCTTT. Amino acids: CASAPRPGTEAFF. V usage is TRBV12-5 and J usage is TRBJ1-1; D not certain. The CDR3 extends over 13 amino acids. Germline CDR1 LGHNT, CDR2 FRNRAP. V was cut by 7 bases and J by 4 bases, with 13 bases left in between.

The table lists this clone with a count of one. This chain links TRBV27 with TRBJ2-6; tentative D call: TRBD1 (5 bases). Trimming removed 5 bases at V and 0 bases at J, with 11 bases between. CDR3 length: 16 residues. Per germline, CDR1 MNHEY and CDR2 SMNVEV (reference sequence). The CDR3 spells CASSGREYSGANVLTF. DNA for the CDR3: TGTGCCAGCAGTGGCAGGGAATACTCTGGGGCCAACGTCCTGACTTTC.

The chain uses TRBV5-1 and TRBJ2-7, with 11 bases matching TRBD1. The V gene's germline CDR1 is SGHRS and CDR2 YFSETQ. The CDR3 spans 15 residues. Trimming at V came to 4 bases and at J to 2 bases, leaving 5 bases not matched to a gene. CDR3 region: CASSLGQGGTYEQYF. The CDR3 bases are TGCGCCAGCAGCCTGGGACAGGGGGGGACCTACGAGCAGTACTTC.

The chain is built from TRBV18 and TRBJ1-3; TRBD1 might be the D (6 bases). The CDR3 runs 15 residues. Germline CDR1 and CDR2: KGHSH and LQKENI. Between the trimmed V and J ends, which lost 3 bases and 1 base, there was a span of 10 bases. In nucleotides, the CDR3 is TGTGCCAGCTCACCCGGACAGTCTTCTGGAAACACCATATATTTT. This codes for CASSPGQSSGNTIYF.

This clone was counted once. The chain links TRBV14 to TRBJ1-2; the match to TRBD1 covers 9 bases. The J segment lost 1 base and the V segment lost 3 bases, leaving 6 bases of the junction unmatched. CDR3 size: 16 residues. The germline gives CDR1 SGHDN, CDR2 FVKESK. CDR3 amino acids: CASSHDQTGGNYGYTF. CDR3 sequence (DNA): TGTGCCAGCAGCCACGACCAGACAGGGGGTAACTATGGCTACACCTTC. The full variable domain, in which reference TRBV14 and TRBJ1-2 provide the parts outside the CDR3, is EAGVTQFPSHSVIEKGQTVTLRCDPISGHDNLYWYRRVMGKEIKFLLHFVKESKQDESGMPNNRFLAERTGGTYSTLKVQPAELEDSGVYFCASSHDQTGGNYGYTFGSGTRLTVV.

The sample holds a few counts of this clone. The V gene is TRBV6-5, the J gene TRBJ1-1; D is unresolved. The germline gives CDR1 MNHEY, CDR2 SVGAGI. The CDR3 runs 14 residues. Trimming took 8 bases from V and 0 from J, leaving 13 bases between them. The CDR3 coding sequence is TGTGCCAGCTTTTTCGACGTCGTGAACACTGAAGCTTTCTTT. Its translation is CASFFDVVNTEAFF.

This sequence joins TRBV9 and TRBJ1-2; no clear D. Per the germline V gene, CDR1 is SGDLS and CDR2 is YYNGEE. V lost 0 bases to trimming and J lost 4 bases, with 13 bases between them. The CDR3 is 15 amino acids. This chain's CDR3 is CASSVEPGKGYGYTF. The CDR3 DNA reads TGTGCCAGCAGCGTAGAGCCGGGAAAGGGCTATGGCTACACCTTC.

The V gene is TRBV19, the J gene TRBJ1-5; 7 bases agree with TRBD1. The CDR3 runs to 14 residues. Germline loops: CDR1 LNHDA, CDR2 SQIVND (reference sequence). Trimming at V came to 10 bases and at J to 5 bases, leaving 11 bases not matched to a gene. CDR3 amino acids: CANPPGDSHQPQHF. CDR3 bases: TGTGCCAATCCTCCGGGGGACAGTCATCAGCCCCAGCATTTT.